This entry describes one T cell receptor beta chain. Its antigen remains unknown. Use of 60 Vbeta and 13 Jbeta primers characterized the PCR. Generated by immunoSEQ multiplex PCR, the TCRdb table keeps only in-frame clones and is missing some. This sample yields about 100,000 clones, of which 70% to 80% are seen a single time; less than 5% belongs to the top ten. The CDR3 spans 17 residues. The J segment lost 3 bases and the V segment lost 5 bases, leaving 13 bases of the junction unmatched. The germline V gene encodes CDR1 SGHTA and CDR2 FQGTGA. This entry comes from a study of cytomegalovirus exposure and HLA in healthy donors. On the study more broadly: In an earlier analysis, around 120 million unique TCR beta sequences were found from about 190 million T cells. General observations from the study: In a later analysis, TCR association rates varied by HLA locus: DRB1 most, HLA-C fewest. In an earlier analysis, most TCR beta V segments were productive about 87% or about 30% of the time. A classifier reportedly called cytomegalovirus status with high sensitivity and specificity.

Sample: PBMCs. The chain has TRBV7-3 and TRBJ2-1, with TRBD2 identical over 7 bases. The TCR comes from a woman under 30 in good health and CMV-seropositive. CDR3 nucleotides: TGTGCCAGCAGCCGGGGGGAGGAGGCGGCGGACTACAATGAGCAGTTCTTC. Translating it yields CASSRGEEAADYNEQFF.